What follows describes a single TCR beta chain. Its antigen remains unknown. This record comes from a study of blood T cells in healthy people across ages. Points from the study as a whole: With donor CMV status unknown, expanded clonotype changes were possibly confounded.

Germline lookup yields CDR1 SNHLY and CDR2 FYNNEI. The length of the CDR3 is 18 residues. The ends were cut back, 3 bases at V and 0 bases at J, with 15 bases in the middle. Peripheral blood samples of roughly 9.8 milliliters were drawn from each donor. Sample-barcoded 5' priming and a J-beta primer mix drove a second PCR of roughly 6 to 12 cycles. Via MiXCR, TCRdb re-called the 5' RACE reads, giving one row per CDR3 protein. Among around 1.5 million distinct CDR3 sequences, 42% were seen once, and the ten largest hold roughly 7.9%. The V and J genes are TRBV2 and TRBJ1-6; D gene uncertain. Sequencing was performed on blood. The sequence derives from a woman younger than 35 in good health. The DNA for the CDR3 is TGTGCCAGCAGTGACAGAATCGCTTATAGCTCCTATAATTCACCCCTCCACTTT. As protein: CASSDRIAYSSYNSPLHF.